This T cell receptor (beta chain) was identified in a study of T cells in Graves' hyperthyroidism and ophthalmopathy. This clonotype was picked up many times. The V and J ends lost 0 bases and 5 bases respectively, with 13 bases between them. Germline CDR1 MNHNY, CDR2 SVGAGI (reference sequence). CDR3 length: 15 residues. Amplified TCR beta CDR3 regions came from RNA transcripts. HTBI primers were employed in a first-round RT-PCR of the TCR CDR3. One entry per CDR3 protein results from TCRdb running MiXCR on the multiplex PCR reads. The table has a few hundred thousand distinct CDR3 sequences, roughly 14% seen once.

Sequencing was done on a sample of blood. The genes are TRBV6-6 and TRBJ1-1; TRBD1 might be the D (6 bases). This sequence originates from a woman aged 18 to 35 with Graves' hyperthyroidism. CDR3 loop: CASSYSPGRGTEAFF. CDR3 bases: TGTGCCAGCAGTTACTCGCCCGGGAGGGGGACTGAAGCTTTCTTT.